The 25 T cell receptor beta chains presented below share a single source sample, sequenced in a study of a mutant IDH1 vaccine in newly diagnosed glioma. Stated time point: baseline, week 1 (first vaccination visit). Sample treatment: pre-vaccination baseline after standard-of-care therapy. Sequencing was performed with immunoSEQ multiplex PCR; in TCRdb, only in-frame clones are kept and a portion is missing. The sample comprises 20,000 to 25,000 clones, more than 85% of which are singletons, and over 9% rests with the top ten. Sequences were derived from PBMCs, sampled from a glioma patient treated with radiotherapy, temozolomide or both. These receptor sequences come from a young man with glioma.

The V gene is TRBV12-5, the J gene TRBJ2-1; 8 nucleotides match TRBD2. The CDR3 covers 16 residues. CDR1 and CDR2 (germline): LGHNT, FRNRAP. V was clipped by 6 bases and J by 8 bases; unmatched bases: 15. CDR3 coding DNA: TGTGCTAGTGGATCCCACCTTAGCGGGAAGGTGTATGAGCAGTTCTTC. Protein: CASGSHLSGKVYEQFF.

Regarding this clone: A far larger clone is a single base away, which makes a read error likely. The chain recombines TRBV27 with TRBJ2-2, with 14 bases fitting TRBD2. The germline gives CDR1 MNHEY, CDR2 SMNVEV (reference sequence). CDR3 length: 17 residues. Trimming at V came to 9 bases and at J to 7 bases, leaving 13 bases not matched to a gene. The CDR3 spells CARTAGTSGGEGGELFF. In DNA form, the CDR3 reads TGTGCCAGGACCGCCGGGACTAGCGGGGGAGAAGGCGGGGAGCTGTTTTTT.

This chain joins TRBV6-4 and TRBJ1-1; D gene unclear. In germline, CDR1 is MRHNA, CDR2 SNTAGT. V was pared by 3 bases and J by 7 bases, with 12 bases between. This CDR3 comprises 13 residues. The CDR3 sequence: CASSEGLNDEAFF. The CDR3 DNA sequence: TGTGCCAGCAGTGAAGGCTTAAACGATGAAGCTTTCTTT.

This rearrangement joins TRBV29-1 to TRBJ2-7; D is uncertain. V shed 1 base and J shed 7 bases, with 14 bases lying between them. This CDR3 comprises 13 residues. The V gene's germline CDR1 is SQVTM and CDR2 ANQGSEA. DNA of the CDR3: TGCAGCGTTGAAGGCCCGGGCAGGAGTGAGCAGTACTTC. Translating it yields CSVEGPGRSEQYF.

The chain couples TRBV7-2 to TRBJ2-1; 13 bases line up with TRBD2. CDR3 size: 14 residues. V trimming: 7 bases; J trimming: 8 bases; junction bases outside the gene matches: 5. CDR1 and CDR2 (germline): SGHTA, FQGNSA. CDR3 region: CASKTSGRADEQFF. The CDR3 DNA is TGTGCCAGCAAAACTAGCGGGAGGGCCGATGAGCAGTTCTTC.

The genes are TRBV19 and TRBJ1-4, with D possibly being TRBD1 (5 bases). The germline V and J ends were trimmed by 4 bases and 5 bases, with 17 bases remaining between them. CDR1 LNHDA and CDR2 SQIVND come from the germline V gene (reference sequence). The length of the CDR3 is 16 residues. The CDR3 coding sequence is TGTGCCAGTAGTACCGTGCAGGGACGGGAGAATGAAAAACTGTTTTTT. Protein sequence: CASSTVQGRENEKLFF.

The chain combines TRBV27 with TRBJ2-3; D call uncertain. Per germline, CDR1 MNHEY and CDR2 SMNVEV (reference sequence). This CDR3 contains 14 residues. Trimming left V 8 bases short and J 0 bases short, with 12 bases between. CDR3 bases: TGTGCCAGCGGCCTCGAGTTCAGCACAGATACGCAGTATTTT. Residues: CASGLEFSTDTQYF.

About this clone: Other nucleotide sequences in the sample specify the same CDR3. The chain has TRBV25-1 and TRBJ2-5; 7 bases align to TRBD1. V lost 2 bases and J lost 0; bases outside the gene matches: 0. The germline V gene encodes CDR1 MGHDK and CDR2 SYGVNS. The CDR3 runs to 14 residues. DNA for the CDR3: TGTGCCAGCAGTGAAAGGGGGCACCAAGAGACCCAGTACTTC. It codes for CASSERGHQETQYF.

CDR3: CASSWTPGLATGELFF. Written as DNA, the CDR3 is TGCGCCAGCAGCTGGACACCGGGACTAGCGACCGGGGAGCTGTTTTTT. The chain joins TRBV5-1 to TRBJ2-2; 10 nucleotides align to TRBD2. V trimming: 3 bases; J trimming: 5 bases; junction bases outside the gene matches: 7. Looked up from germline, CDR1 is SGHRS and CDR2 is YFSETQ. The CDR3 covers 16 residues.

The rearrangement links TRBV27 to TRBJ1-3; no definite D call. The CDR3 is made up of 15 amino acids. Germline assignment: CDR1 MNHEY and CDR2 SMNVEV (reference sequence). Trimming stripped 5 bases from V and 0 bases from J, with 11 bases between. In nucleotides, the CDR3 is TGTGCCAGCAGTAAGGACGGTTTCTCTGGAAACACCATATATTTT. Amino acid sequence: CASSKDGFSGNTIYF.

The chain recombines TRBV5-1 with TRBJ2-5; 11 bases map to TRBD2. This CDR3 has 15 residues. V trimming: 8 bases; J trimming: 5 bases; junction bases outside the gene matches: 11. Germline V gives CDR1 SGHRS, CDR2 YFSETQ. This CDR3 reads CASYPGPSGRETQYF. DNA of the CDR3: TGCGCCAGTTACCCGGGTCCTAGCGGGAGGGAGACCCAGTACTTC.

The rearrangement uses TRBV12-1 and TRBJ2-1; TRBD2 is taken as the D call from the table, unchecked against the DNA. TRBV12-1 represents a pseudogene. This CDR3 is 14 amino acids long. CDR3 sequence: CASSFGREPTEQFF. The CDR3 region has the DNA TGTGCCAGCAGCTTTGGGCGGGAGCCCACCGAGCAGTTCTTC.

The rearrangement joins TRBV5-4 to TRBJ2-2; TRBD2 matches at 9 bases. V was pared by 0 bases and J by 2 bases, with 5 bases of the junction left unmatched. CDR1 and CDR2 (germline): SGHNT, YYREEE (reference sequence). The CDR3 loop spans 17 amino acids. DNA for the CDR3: TGTGCCAGCAGCTTGGTAGTAGCGGGAGCTAACACCGGGGAGCTGTTTTTT. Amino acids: CASSLVVAGANTGELFF.

In DNA, the CDR3 is TGCAGTGCTAAAGGGCCTGGCTACACCTTC. It codes for CSAKGPGYTF. This chain links TRBV20-1 with TRBJ1-2; D is ambiguous. V was pared by 4 bases and J by 7 bases, with 7 bases between. The CDR3 is 10 residues long. CDR1 is DFQATT, CDR2 SNEGSKA, per germline (reference sequence).

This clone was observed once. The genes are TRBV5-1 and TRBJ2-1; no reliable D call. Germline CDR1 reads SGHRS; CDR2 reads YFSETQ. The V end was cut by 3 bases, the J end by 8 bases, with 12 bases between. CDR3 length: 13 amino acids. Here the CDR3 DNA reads TGCGCCAGCAGCTCGGGCCCTGGGGATGAGCAGTTCTTC. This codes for CASSSGPGDEQFF.

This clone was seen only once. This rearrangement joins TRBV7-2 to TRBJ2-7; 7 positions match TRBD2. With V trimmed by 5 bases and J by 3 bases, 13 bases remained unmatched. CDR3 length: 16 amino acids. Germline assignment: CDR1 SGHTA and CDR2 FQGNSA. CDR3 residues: CASSPGSASGYYEQYF. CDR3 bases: TGTGCCAGCAGCCCAGGAAGTGCTAGCGGTTACTACGAGCAGTACTTC.

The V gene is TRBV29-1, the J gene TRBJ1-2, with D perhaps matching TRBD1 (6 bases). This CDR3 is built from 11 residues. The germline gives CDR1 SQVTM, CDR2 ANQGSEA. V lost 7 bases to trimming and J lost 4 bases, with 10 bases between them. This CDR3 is CSAGTLYGYTF. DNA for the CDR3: TGCAGCGCCGGGACACTCTATGGCTACACCTTC.

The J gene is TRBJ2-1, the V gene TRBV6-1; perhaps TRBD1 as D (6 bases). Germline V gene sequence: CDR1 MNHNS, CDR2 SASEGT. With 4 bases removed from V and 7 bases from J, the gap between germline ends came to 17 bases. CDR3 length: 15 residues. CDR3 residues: CASSAGPAGVNEQFF. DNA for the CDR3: TGTGCCAGCAGTGCCGGACCGGCAGGGGTGAATGAGCAGTTCTTC.

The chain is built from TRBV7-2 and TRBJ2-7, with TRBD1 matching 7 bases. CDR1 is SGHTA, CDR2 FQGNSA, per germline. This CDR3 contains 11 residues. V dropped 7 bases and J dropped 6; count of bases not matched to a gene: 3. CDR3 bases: TGTGCCAGCAAGACAGGGATCGAGCAGTACTTC. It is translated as CASKTGIEQYF. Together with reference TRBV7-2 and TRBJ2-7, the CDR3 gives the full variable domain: GAGVSQSPSNKVTEKGKDVELRCDPISGHTALYWYRQSLGQGLEFLIYFQGNSAPDKSGLPSDRFSAERTGGSVSTLTIQRTQQEDSAVYLCASKTGIEQYFGPGTRLTVT.

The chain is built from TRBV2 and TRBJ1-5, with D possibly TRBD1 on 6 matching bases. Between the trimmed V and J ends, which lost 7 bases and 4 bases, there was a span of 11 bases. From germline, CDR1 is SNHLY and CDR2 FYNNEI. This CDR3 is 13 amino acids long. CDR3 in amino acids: CASKGERNQPQHF. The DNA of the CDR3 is TGTGCCAGCAAGGGGGAACGGAATCAGCCCCAGCATTTT.

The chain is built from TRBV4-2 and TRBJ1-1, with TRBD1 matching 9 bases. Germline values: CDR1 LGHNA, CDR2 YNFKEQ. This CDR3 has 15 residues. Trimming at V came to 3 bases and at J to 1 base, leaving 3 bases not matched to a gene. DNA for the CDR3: TGTGCCAGCAGCCAGGGGGACAGGGAGAACACTGAAGCTTTCTTT. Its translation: CASSQGDRENTEAFF.

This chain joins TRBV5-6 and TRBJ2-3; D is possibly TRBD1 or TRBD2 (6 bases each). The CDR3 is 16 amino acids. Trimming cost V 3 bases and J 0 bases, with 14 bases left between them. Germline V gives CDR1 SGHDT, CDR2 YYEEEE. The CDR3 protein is CASSSPGDTSTDTQYF. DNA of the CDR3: TGTGCCAGCAGCTCCCCGGGGGACACCAGCACAGATACGCAGTATTTT.

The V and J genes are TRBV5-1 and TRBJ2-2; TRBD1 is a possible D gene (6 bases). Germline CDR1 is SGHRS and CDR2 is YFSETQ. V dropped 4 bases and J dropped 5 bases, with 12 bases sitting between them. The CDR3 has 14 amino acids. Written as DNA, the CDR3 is TGCGCCAGCAGCGAACAGGGAAGGACCGGGGAGCTGTTTTTT. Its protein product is CASSEQGRTGELFF.

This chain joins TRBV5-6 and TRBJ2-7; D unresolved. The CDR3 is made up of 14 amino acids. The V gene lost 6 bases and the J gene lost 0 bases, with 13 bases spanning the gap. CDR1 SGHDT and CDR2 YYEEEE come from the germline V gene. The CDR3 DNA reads TGTGCCAGCATGCCGGGCCGTAGCTCCTACGAGCAGTACTTC. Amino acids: CASMPGRSSYEQYF.

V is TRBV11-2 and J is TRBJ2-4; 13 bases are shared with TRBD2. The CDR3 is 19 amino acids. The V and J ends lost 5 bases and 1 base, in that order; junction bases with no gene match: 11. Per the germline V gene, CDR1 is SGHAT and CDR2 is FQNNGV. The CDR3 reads CASSLWTSGREGAKNIQYF. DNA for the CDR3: TGTGCCAGCAGCCTATGGACTAGCGGGAGAGAGGGGGCCAAAAACATTCAGTACTTC.